This T cell receptor beta chain was retrieved from a study of blood T cell repertoires in COVID-19 (dated by TCRdb to the early 2020s). With regard to the full study: Collaborator samples came from the United States, Italy and Spain and covered acute and convalescent phases of COVID-19. The material from the prospective study consisted of cDNA or gDNA derived from T cells, B-cell-depleted T cells, or PBMCs. Subjects who had been exposed to COVID-19, were actively infected with it, or had recovered from it provided the deeply sampled blood TCRbeta repertoires that made up the dataset. The repertoires were released in a freely available public database intended as a resource for research on the immune response to SARS-CoV-2. The samples were drawn from two sources: the first 160 participants of the ongoing ImmuneRACE study, and approximately 1,300 subjects contributed by 6 global collaborators. The sample metadata nearly always contained a de-identified subject ID, COVID-19 status, age in years and sex. Where available, HLA class I and class II types were obtained from metadata supplied by the sample provider rather than from assay-based typing. Overall study results and their limits: How much clinical and demographic metadata was included differed by source and by participant, and the metadata was provided uncurated.

The immunoSEQ Assay, a bias-controlled multiplex PCR, was used to amplify TCRbeta CDR3 regions from genomic DNA. Processing in the source paper ran as follows. Within the assay, amplification of reference gene primers was used to estimate how many nucleated cells each sample contained. Sequence reads were collapsed and filtered to measure the absolute abundance of every unique TCRbeta CDR3 rearrangement. For each sample, productive Simpson clonality was calculated by taking the square root of Simpson's diversity index across productive rearrangements. Not all clones reach the TCRdb copy of this immuneACCESS table, which keeps in-frame sequences only. Checked studies attribute under half of the gap to unresolved V genes and leave the rest unexplained. From that table come the V and J calls and clone size; the DNA was used to work out D and trimming. A total of a few hundred thousand clones appear in this sample, roughly nine tenths of them only once. Roughly 2% of the sample belongs to the ten largest clones.

Whole blood was collected in K2EDTA tubes by collaborating institutions according to the institutions' own protocols. Collaborator samples were shipped for TCRbeta analysis as frozen whole blood, isolated PBMCs, or DNA extracted from either sample type. About this clone: The antigen it recognizes is unknown. The input lacks base qualities; no much larger clone sits a single base away.

Taken from the germline V gene, the CDR1 and CDR2 loops are SGDLS and YYNGEE. The CDR3 goes from the cysteine to the phenylalanine over 15 residues. CDR3 DNA only is kept here, 45 bases in frame from base 1. V ends up 3 bases short and J 1 base short, with an unmatched junction base count of 6. Sequencing was done on a sample of peripheral blood. This clonotype was obtained from a woman in her forties or fifties with acute or convalescent COVID-19. The rearrangement joined TRBV9 to TRBJ2-5, and TRBD1 matches 7 of the central bases. Here the CDR3 is given as CASSARDRPQETQYF. The DNA is TGTGCCAGCAGCGCACGGGACAGACCCCAAGAGACCCAGTACTTC.